A selection of T cell receptor beta chains follows, all from one sample in a study of OX40 agonist ivuxolimab in advanced cancers. The protocol was immunoSEQ multiplex PCR, while the TCRdb copy is restricted to in-frame clones and leaves out a portion. This repertoire shows about 62,000 clones, roughly 90% found once; its top ten account for over 9.5%. The source was CD4+ or CD8+ T cells sorted from blood, collected in a trial of the OX40 agonist ivuxolimab. The receptor set was obtained from an adult with an advanced solid tumor such as melanoma, head and neck, liver or kidney cancer. Both conserved end residues are part of each CDR3. A D gene is named only where the DNA matches it firmly.

j_gene,v_gene,d_gene,CDR3aa
TRBJ2-1,TRBV15,TRBD2,CATSSVAGTSGYNEQFF
TRBJ2-3,TRBV4-2,TRBD2,CASSSFSGKSDTQYF
TRBJ2-7,TRBV7-6,.,CASSTGPRRSEQYF
TRBJ2-1,TRBV6-1,TRBD1,CASSRTGVEYNEQFF
TRBJ1-3,TRBV28,.,CASNTRLSGNTIYF
TRBJ2-7,TRBV6-5,.,CASSPKGRNYEQYF
TRBJ2-1,TRBV7-9,.,CASSFGSSYNEQFF
TRBJ2-3,TRBV6-4,TRBD2,CASSEGSGSTDTQYF
TRBJ2-3,TRBV27,TRBD2,CASSPLKTSGRADTQYF
TRBJ1-1,TRBV2,.,CASSEGLWENTEAFF
TRBJ1-6,TRBV5-1,.,CASSLESYSYNSPLHF
TRBJ1-2,TRBV5-6,.,CASSLRLPLYGYTF
TRBJ1-5,TRBV6-6,TRBD1,CASSLDRGIQPQHF
TRBJ2-3,TRBV5-4,TRBD2,CASSSPERGEDTQYF
TRBJ1-2,TRBV5-1,.,CASRPDSNYGYTF
TRBJ2-7,TRBV11-2,.,CASSFDWPYEQYF
TRBJ2-2,TRBV4-1,TRBD1,CASSHLLQGPRHTGELFF
TRBJ2-4,TRBV7-2,TRBD2,CASSSPSGKNIQYF
TRBJ2-7,TRBV9,TRBD1,CASSVAGQGSYEQYF
TRBJ2-1,TRBV28,.,CASSPTPPDNNEQFF
TRBJ2-5,TRBV20-1,.,CSAPGVETQYF
TRBJ2-7,TRBV11-2,.,CASSLALDPYYEQYF
TRBJ1-3,TRBV11-2,.,CASSLEQYSGNTIYF
TRBJ1-3,TRBV6-5,.,CASSYGVNSGNTIYF
TRBJ1-5,TRBV28,TRBD1,CASSKGQGGETQHF
TRBJ2-5,TRBV7-9,.,CASSFRVGLEETQYF
TRBJ2-1,TRBV7-9,.,CASSFLYNEQFF
TRBJ2-2,TRBV4-1,.,CASSHSSRGTGELFF
TRBJ1-2,TRBV7-9,TRBD1,CASSLFRGRGPYGYTF